This TCR beta chain was found in a study of blood T cells in healthy people across ages (dated by TCRdb to 2015 to 2017). Context from the whole study: In model experiments, roughly one uniquely barcoded TCR beta cDNA molecule per two T cells was captured by template switching. To avoid experimental bias, donors of different ages were distributed randomly across sequencing lanes. Two additional independent replicas of 1 million unique cDNA reads from the same blood draw were analyzed for two donors (one aged 18 to 29 and one aged 80 or older). To track age-related changes in TCR beta repertoire diversity, the study relied on deep sequencing normalized with unique cDNA molecular identifiers. The donors were divided into four age groups: young (average around 16 years), middle-aged (under 40), aged (about 56) and long-lived (around 80). What the study reported, not specific to this receptor: The percentage of naive T cells measured by flow cytometry correlated strongly with observed TCR beta diversity. Conclusive comparison of naive and antigen-experienced compartments was prevented by the profiling of bulk unsorted PBMCs. Estimates of total diversity based on one million sequenced T cells were considered lower bounds and underestimates. As age increased, observed TCR beta diversity per million T cells dropped in a roughly linear way, and a significant reduction was already evident by age 40. The long-lived group showed more naive CD4+ T cells, fewer expanded clones and increased TCR diversity than the aged group, suggesting age selection. The CMV infection status of donors was not known, potentially confounding age-related changes in expanded clonotypes.

The CDR3 runs 19 amino acids, cysteine and phenylalanine included. Kept here is only the CDR3 DNA, which spans 57 bases and is read in frame from base 1. Compared with germline, V lacks 6 bases and J lacks 0 bases; bases without a gene match: 11. CDR1 and CDR2 are drawn from the germline V gene (reference sequence): SEHNR, FQNEAQ. This clonotype was seen only once. Which antigen it targets is not known. There are no base qualities to consult, and no much larger clone falls within one base. The method was 5' RACE. The sample was run on an Illumina HiSeq 2500. A second PCR of roughly 6 to 12 cycles was performed with a sample-barcoded 5' primer and a J-beta primer mix. Each TCR beta cDNA molecule received a unique molecular identifier from a template-switch 5' adaptor carrying 12 random nucleotides. At least 3 million CDR3-containing paired-end reads were obtained from each sample. The Mint cDNA synthesis kit, primed by a TRBC-specific oligonucleotide, was used to synthesize first-strand cDNA from all RNA. Following uracil-DNA glycosylase treatment, all cDNA underwent a first 18-cycle PCR with the universal primers M1SS and BC2_uni_R. As for the authors' bioinformatics: Normalization of each sample was performed by random selection of 1 million high-quality reads, each carrying a distinct molecular identifier. Reads sharing molecular identifiers were discarded rather than binned into consensus sequences. MiTCR, set to a Q25 quality threshold and the strictest error-elimination algorithm, was used for CDR3 identification, clonotype clustering and error correction. A nonparametric unseen species model with Euler transformation was used to estimate a lower bound on total TCR beta diversity. TCRdb trimmed the raw reads at Q25, called clones with MiXCR and kept productive beta chains. Each CDR3 protein appears once, grouped with its most common genes and DNA. The V and J calls, along with clone size, are taken from TCRdb and not from the paper's own processing. The sample table shows about 1.5 million distinct CDR3 sequences, and roughly 40% are seen once. 7.9% of the sample is in the top ten clones.

Donors were 35 to 40 systemically healthy Caucasian individuals from Russia aged roughly 6 to 90 years. Each donor gave 8 to 10 milliliters of peripheral blood, drawn into EDTA-treated Vacutainer tubes. Ficoll-Paque density-gradient centrifugation was used to isolate PBMCs, with at least 7 million obtained per sample. Total RNA, at least 5.5 micrograms per sample, was extracted from PBMCs with Trizol reagent. Naive CD45RAhigh/CD27high T cell percentages were measured by flow cytometry on a PBMC aliquot from every donor. The sequence came from a woman in her late teens or twenties in good health. The chain uses TRBV7-9 and TRBJ1-6; TRBD1 aligns with 10 central bases. Sequenced material: blood. The CDR3: CASSSPGQGTASYNSPLHF. The DNA sequence is as follows: TGTGCCAGCAGTTCGCCGGGACAGGGGACAGCCTCCTATAATTCACCCCTCCACTTT.